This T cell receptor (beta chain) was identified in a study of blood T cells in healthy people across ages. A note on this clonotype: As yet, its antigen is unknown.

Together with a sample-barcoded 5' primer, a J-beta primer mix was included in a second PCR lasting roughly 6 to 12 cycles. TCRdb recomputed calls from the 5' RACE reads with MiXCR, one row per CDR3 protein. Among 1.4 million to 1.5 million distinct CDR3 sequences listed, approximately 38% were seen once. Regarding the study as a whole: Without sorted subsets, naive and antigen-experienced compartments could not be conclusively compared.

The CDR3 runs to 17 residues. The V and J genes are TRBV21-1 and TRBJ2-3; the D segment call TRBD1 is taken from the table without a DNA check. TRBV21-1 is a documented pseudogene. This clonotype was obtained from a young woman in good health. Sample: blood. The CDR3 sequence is CAGGRQGTHVRTDTQYF. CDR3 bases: TGTGCCGGAGGGAGACAGGGAACTCACGTTAGAACAGATACGCAGTATTTT.